Shown below are 26 T cell receptor beta chains from a single sample sequenced in a study of T cells in Graves' hyperthyroidism and ophthalmopathy. Amplification of TCR beta CDR3 regions used RNA as the template. A set of HTBI primers served as the primers for a first-round RT-PCR of the TCR CDR3. Each CDR3 protein gets one entry after TCRdb re-called the multiplex PCR reads with MiXCR. The sample shows about 480,000 distinct CDR3 sequences, approximately 14% of them seen only once. The specimen sequenced was blood. The receptors stem from a woman aged 18-29 years with Graves' hyperthyroidism.

The rearrangement joins TRBV10-2 to TRBJ1-2; D perhaps matches TRBD1 (6 bases). This CDR3 has 13 amino acids. V was cut by 6 bases and J by 5 bases, with 13 bases left in between. CDR1 and CDR2 from the germline V gene are WSHSY and SAAADI. CDR3 DNA: TGCGCCAGCAGAGGACAGTTCAGATATGGCTACACCTTC. This encodes CASRGQFRYGYTF.

This clonotype was seen a few times. The chain combines TRBV3-1 with TRBJ2-7; 8 bases are a match to TRBD2. After removal of 2 bases from V and 3 bases from J, the junction contained 0 bases not matched to a gene. The germline V gene has CDR1 LGHDT and CDR2 YNNKEL (reference sequence). The CDR3 has 13 amino acids. In DNA form, the CDR3 reads TGTGCCAGCAGCCAAAGCGGGAGCTACGAGCAGTACGTC. Protein product: CASSQSGSYEQYV.

In its sample, this clonotype was seen many times. The chain recombines TRBV2 with TRBJ2-1; D is ambiguous. This CDR3 is 14 amino acids long. Germline V gives CDR1 SNHLY, CDR2 FYNNEI. V dropped 5 bases and J dropped 5 bases, with 13 bases sitting between them. The CDR3 DNA is TGTGCCAGCAGTCCGGACCCCCAAAACAATGAGCAGTTCTTC. This codes for CASSPDPQNNEQFF.

In this sample, this clonotype turned up many times. This chain links TRBV20-1 with TRBJ1-5; D not certain. There are 16 residues in the CDR3. V was cut by 0 bases and J by 4 bases, with 16 bases left in between. The V gene's germline CDR1 is DFQATT and CDR2 SNEGSKA (reference sequence). The CDR3 reads CSARDVTEVLNQPQHF. The CDR3 region has the DNA TGCAGTGCTAGAGATGTGACGGAGGTGCTTAATCAGCCCCAGCATTTT.

Ten or more counts support this clonotype. This rearrangement joins TRBV2 to TRBJ2-7; D call uncertain. Looked up from germline, CDR1 is SNHLY and CDR2 is FYNNEI. This CDR3 has 12 amino acids. V was cut by 5 bases and J by 4 bases, with 9 bases left in between. CDR3 region: CASSSDKYEQYF. The CDR3, as DNA: TGTGCCAGCAGTAGCGACAAATACGAGCAGTACTTC.

This clonotype was recorded at least ten times. The chain links TRBV29-1 to TRBJ2-1; 10 positions match TRBD2. Trimming cost V 1 base and J 1 base; bases outside gene matches: 4. Per germline, CDR1 SQVTM and CDR2 ANQGSEA. The CDR3 is made up of 16 amino acids. In DNA form, the CDR3 reads TGCAGCGTTGAAGGGACTAGCGGAGAGTCCTACAATGAGCAGTTCTTC. Translated: CSVEGTSGESYNEQFF.

This clonotype was detected ten times or more. This chain joins TRBV30 and TRBJ2-5; D gene unclear. Trimming cost V 4 bases and J 1 base, with 4 bases left between them. In germline, CDR1 is GTSNPN, CDR2 SVGIG (reference sequence). CDR3 size: 11 residues. CDR3 sequence: CAWTAQETQYF. CDR3 bases: TGTGCCTGGACAGCCCAAGAGACCCAGTACTTC.

This clonotype occurred many times. V and J are TRBV14 and TRBJ2-7, with D perhaps given as TRBD1 or TRBD2 (5 bases each). CDR1 is SGHDN and CDR2 is FVKESK in the germline V gene. Trimming took off 0 bases at V and 6 bases at J, with 18 bases between the two ends. The CDR3 loop spans 16 amino acids. CDR3 sequence: CASSQENGDPPSEQYF. The CDR3 coding sequence is TGTGCCAGCAGCCAAGAGAATGGGGACCCCCCCTCCGAGCAGTACTTC.

This clonotype has a count of ten or more. The V call is TRBV20-1, the J call TRBJ2-7; the match to TRBD2 covers 8 bases. There are 14 residues in the CDR3. V trimming: 1 base; J trimming: 0 bases; junction bases outside the gene matches: 2. Germline lookup yields CDR1 DFQATT and CDR2 SNEGSKA (reference sequence). The CDR3: CSARGGGSSYEQYF. CDR3 DNA: TGCAGTGCTAGAGGCGGGGGGAGCTCCTACGAGCAGTACTTC.

This clonotype was recorded at least ten times. The chain recombines TRBV14 with TRBJ2-1; maybe TRBD2 (6 bases). The V and J ends lost 4 bases and 2 bases respectively, with 12 bases between them. Germline V gene data show CDR1 as SGHDN and CDR2 as FVKESK. The CDR3 spans 15 residues. The CDR3 region is CASSPAGRTYNEQFF. The DNA for the CDR3 is TGTGCCAGCAGCCCTGCAGGGAGGACCTACAATGAGCAGTTCTTC.

This chain connects TRBV29-1 to TRBJ2-2, with 9 bases fitting TRBD1. From germline, CDR1 is SQVTM and CDR2 ANQGSEA. The trim removed 4 bases at V and 6 bases at J, leaving 0 bases unmatched. The CDR3 spans 12 residues. CDR3: CSVGQGAGELFF. The CDR3 bases are TGCAGCGTTGGACAGGGGGCCGGGGAGCTGTTTTTT.

This chain uses TRBV12-3 or TRBV12-4 with TRBJ2-4; possible D gene TRBD1, 6 bases. The CDR3 contains 12 residues. The V and J ends lost 9 bases and 12 bases respectively, with 18 bases between them. CDR3 DNA sequence: TGTGCCAGTAGGCGGACAGTGGACACTCAGTACTTC. It translates to CASRRTVDTQYF.

This clonotype was found many times. The V call is TRBV19, the J call TRBJ1-5; TRBD1 agrees at 10 bases. With V trimmed by 1 base and J by 7 bases, 7 bases remained unmatched. The germline CDR1 and CDR2 sequences are LNHDA and SQIVND (reference sequence). This CDR3 is 16 amino acids long. This CDR3 is CASSIVGGTGDQPQHF. In DNA, the CDR3 is TGTGCCAGTAGTATAGTAGGCGGGACAGGGGACCAGCCCCAGCATTTT.

J is TRBJ2-3 and V is TRBV12-3 or TRBV12-4; TRBD1 matches 8 bases. CDR3 length: 14 residues. The junction had 4 bases not matched to a gene; V was cut back by 3 bases and J by 5 bases. CDR3 sequence: CASSLGTGLDTQYF. The CDR3 coding sequence is TGTGCCAGCAGTTTGGGGACAGGACTAGATACGCAGTATTTT.

This clonotype was observed at least ten times. The CDR3 nucleotides are TGTGCCAGCAGCTTATGGCAGGGGTACAATCAGCCCCAGCATTTT. Protein sequence: CASSLWQGYNQPQHF. The chain combines TRBV7-8 with TRBJ1-5; possible D gene TRBD1, 6 bases. V lost 2 bases, J lost 3 bases, and 11 bases lay in between. This CDR3 spans 15 amino acids. CDR1 is SGHVS, CDR2 FQNEAQ, per germline.

The chain couples TRBV20-1 to TRBJ2-1; D may be TRBD1 or TRBD2 (5 bases each). The V gene lost 2 bases and the J gene lost 3 bases, with 14 bases spanning the gap. The germline gives CDR1 DFQATT, CDR2 SNEGSKA (reference sequence). The CDR3 has 15 amino acids. The CDR3 sequence: CSARRRDGDYNEQFF. DNA of the CDR3: TGCAGTGCTAGAAGAAGGGACGGGGACTACAATGAGCAGTTCTTC.

In this sample, this clonotype turned up many times. The chain combines TRBV24-1 with TRBJ1-1; tentative D call: TRBD1 (5 bases). Germline V gene sequence: CDR1 KGHDR, CDR2 SFDVKD. V lost 3 bases to trimming and J lost 11 bases, with 15 bases between them. The CDR3 has 13 amino acids. The chain's CDR3 is CATSDATVRGAFF. The DNA of the CDR3 is TGTGCCACCAGTGATGCAACAGTTCGGGGGGCTTTCTTT.

Only a few counts were recorded for this clonotype. The chain has TRBV10-1 and TRBJ2-3; 11 bases line up with TRBD2. The CDR3 spans 17 residues. After removal of 2 bases from V and 5 bases from J, the junction contained 9 bases not matched to a gene. Germline assignment: CDR1 WNHNN and CDR2 SYGVQD (reference sequence). CDR3 in amino acids: CASSEGLAGVRGDTQYF. The CDR3 DNA sequence: TGCGCCAGCAGTGAGGGACTAGCGGGCGTTAGGGGAGATACGCAGTATTTT.

This clonotype was found many times. This chain uses TRBV27 with TRBJ1-5; a possible D gene is TRBD1 (6 bases). The CDR3 consists of 14 residues. V was trimmed by 6 bases and J by 4 bases, leaving 13 bases between them. CDR1 is MNHEY and CDR2 is SMNVEV in the germline V gene (reference sequence). CDR3 amino acids: CASRVGQGNQPQHF. CDR3 nucleotides: TGTGCCAGCAGAGTGGGACAAGGAAATCAGCCCCAGCATTTT.

This clonotype has at least ten counts. The V call is TRBV11-2, the J call TRBJ2-1; D ambiguous. V dropped 5 bases and J dropped 6 bases, with 17 bases sitting between them. Per the germline V gene, CDR1 is SGHAT and CDR2 is FQNNGV. CDR3 length equals 15 residues. CDR3: CASSPPRLATNEQFF. For the CDR3, the DNA is TGTGCCAGCAGCCCTCCGCGGTTGGCTACCAATGAGCAGTTCTTC.

Concerning this clonotype: A much larger clone sits a single nucleotide away, making a read error possible. The chain uses TRBV20-1 and TRBJ2-1, with 10 bases aligning to TRBD2. The CDR3 runs to 12 residues. CDR1 and CDR2 (germline): DFQATT, SNEGSKA (reference sequence). The CDR3 coding sequence is TGCAGTGCCCAGCGGGGGGGTGATGAGCAGTCCTTC. Translating it yields CSAQRGGDEQSF.

The gene calls are TRBV30 and TRBJ2-5; D possibly corresponds to TRBD2 (6 bases). The germline gives CDR1 GTSNPN, CDR2 SVGIG (reference sequence). This CDR3 is built from 13 residues. Trimming pared 2 bases from V and 5 bases from J, leaving 12 bases between. The CDR3 loop is CAWSRGITETQYF. CDR3 DNA: TGTGCCTGGAGTCGGGGGATAACGGAGACCCAGTACTTC.

This clonotype was seen more than once but under ten times. The chain uses TRBV20-1 and TRBJ1-1; perhaps TRBD1 as D (5 bases). CDR3 size: 16 residues. Germline V gene lookup returns CDR1 DFQATT and CDR2 SNEGSKA (reference sequence). Trimming removed 0 bases at V and 4 bases at J, with 18 bases between. The CDR3 DNA reads TGCAGTGCTAGAGATACGGGGGTCCTATCGGGCACTGAAGCTTTCTTT. Its protein product is CSARDTGVLSGTEAFF.

This clonotype was observed at least ten times. The chain is built from TRBV3-1 and TRBJ1-1; D is ambiguous. V was pared by 2 bases and J by 3 bases, with 16 bases between. Per the germline V gene, CDR1 is LGHDT and CDR2 is YNNKEL (reference sequence). CDR3 size: 16 residues. As DNA, the CDR3 is TGTGCCAGCAGCCAATCCCGGGCCCGGGAAGACACTGAAGCTTTCTTT. It codes for CASSQSRAREDTEAFF.

Ten or more counts support this clonotype. The chain employs TRBV19 and TRBJ1-2; maybe TRBD1 (5 bases). The germline gives CDR1 LNHDA, CDR2 SQIVND (reference sequence). CDR3 size: 12 residues. Trimming removed 8 bases from V and 8 bases from J, with 15 bases in between. The CDR3 spells CASRGREYGYTF. CDR3 DNA: TGTGCCAGTCGGGGCAGGGAGTACGGCTACACCTTC.

V usage is TRBV7-9 and J usage is TRBJ1-4, with a possible D match to TRBD1 (5 bases). Deletions cut 7 bases from V and 7 bases from J, with 19 bases between. The CDR3 has 15 residues. Germline V gives CDR1 SEHNR, CDR2 FQNEAQ (reference sequence). The CDR3 is CASTPWAGKIEKLFF. The CDR3 nucleotides read TGTGCCAGCACCCCTTGGGCAGGGAAGATTGAAAAACTGTTTTTT. The whole variable domain, remainder taken from reference TRBV7-9 and TRBJ1-4, is DTGVSQNPRHKITKRGQNVTFRCDPISEHNRLYWYRQTLGQGPEFLTYFQNEAQLEKSRLLSDRFSAERPKGSFSTLEIQRTEQGDSAMYLCASTPWAGKIEKLFFGSGTQLSVL.